This TCR beta chain stems from a study of T-cell memory formation after mild COVID-19 (dated by TCRdb to about 2021). At the level of the whole study: Most TCR sequence clusters were specific to one of the two donors. In two donors, T-cell clones that expanded and contracted after mild COVID-19 were tracked by sequencing TCRalpha and TCRbeta repertoires over time. The cohort comprised two young, previously healthy adult volunteers, one female and one male. Findings and caveats that apply to the study as a whole: SARS-CoV-2 specificity was not confirmed for the second-wave clones peaking on day 37. Clones that contracted from day 15 to 85 showed balanced CD4/CD8 phenotypes, whereas a second wave of clones that expanded from day 15 to 37 leaned towards CD4+. The study covered only a couple of mild cases, and larger cohorts including severe cases with pre-infection samples were considered necessary. Some responding clones were found in pre-infection memory, which suggests that pre-existing cross-reactive memory T cells took part in the SARS-CoV-2 response. Contracting CD4+ clones were found mainly in CM and EM memory subsets, while CD8+ clones were enriched in EMRA.

The junction shows trimming of 7 bases on V and 10 bases on J, plus 17 bases between the germline ends. Including cysteine and phenylalanine, the CDR3 has 13 amino acids. The kept DNA is CDR3 alone, 39 bases in frame from the first base. TCRdb lists the instrument as Illumina NovaSeq 6000. cDNA libraries for TCRalpha and TCRbeta were prepared by 5'RACE using constant-segment primers, with sample barcodes and unique molecular identifiers added. Trizol reagent was used to extract RNA from every sample. The libraries were amplified in two PCR steps, and the second step added a second sample barcode and Illumina TruSeq adapters. The libraries were sequenced on an Illumina NovaSeq using 2 x 150 bp paired-end reads. On the study's bioinformatics: Reads were demultiplexed and collapsed into UMI-guided consensus sequences with migec v1.2.7. With mixcr v2.1.11, UMI consensuses were aligned to TRA and TRB V and J templates and assembled into clonotypes. A clonotype was counted as expanded or contracted only when both edgeR and NoisET called the clonotype significant, with the noise models trained on biological replicates. For edgeR calls, the cutoffs were a false discovery rate-adjusted p below 0.01 and a log2 fold-change threshold of 1. As an exploratory analysis of dynamics, max-normalized trajectories of the 1000 most abundant clonotypes were examined with PCA combined with hierarchical clustering. Separately sequenced CD4+ and CD8+ repertoires were used to assign the CD4 or CD8 phenotype of responding clones. The public reads were run again by TCRdb, first through fastp at Q25 and then through MiXCR, and only productive beta chains were kept. Every distinct CDR3 protein forms one entry, paired with its most common genes and DNA. V and J calls and clone size were set by TCRdb, not the authors. The sample has around 420,000 distinct CDR3 sequences on record, more than 20% of them singletons. The ten largest clones represent roughly 8.7% of the sample.

Ficoll-Paque density gradient centrifugation was used to isolate PBMCs. This clonotype was counted between two and nine times. There is no known antigen for this receptor. One base away there is no much larger clone; base qualities are not given. This receptor chain uses TRBV12-3 or TRBV12-4 and TRBJ2-1; the D gene is perhaps TRBD1, on 6 matching bases. Sample: PBMCs or a T cell subset sorted from them (not recorded which). The sequence derives from an adult woman who had mild COVID-19 (a few samples of this study predate the infection). The sample titles of this study are shuffled in the database, so cell type and time point are left out; the donor was told from shared clones. The CDR3 loop reads CASIGTPTGEQFF. The DNA sequence is given as TGTGCCAGCATTGGGACCCCTACAGGGGAGCAGTTCTTC.